This TCR beta chain emerged from a study of T cell repertoires in cytomegalovirus infection. Across the study: CMV epitopes in the study were HLA-C-restricted (recently identified) and HLA-B-restricted (well studied). Matching HLA type, along with CMV infection, was indicated by public TCR beta signatures.

Notes on this clonotype: Its antigen is not known.

This CDR3 has 18 amino acids. In germline, CDR1 is MNHEY, CDR2 SMNVEV (reference sequence). With V trimmed by 7 bases and J by 0 bases, 13 bases remained unmatched. Points from the study as a whole: CMV carriers with the relevant HLA were identified by cumulative public TCR beta family frequency. The ex vivo response showed dominance by HLA-C-restricted CMV-specific TCR beta clonotypes.

TCRdb reprocessed the reads via MiXCR and lists one record per CDR3 protein. The table has hundreds of thousands of distinct CDR3 sequences, 25% to 30% seen once. The TCR was taken from a human donor in good health (CMV status not recorded). Some clones in this sample may be carry-over from other donors' samples. The chain couples TRBV27 to TRBJ2-1; 9 bases map to TRBD2. The sample consisted of cultured PBMCs, taken from culture after CMV antigen stimulation. CDR3 residues: CASTYDALLAGSYNEQFF. The DNA for the CDR3 is TGTGCCAGCACCTACGATGCCCTACTAGCGGGCTCCTACAATGAGCAGTTCTTC.